Here is one T cell receptor (beta chain) with its context. It lacks a known antigen. Qualities for individual bases were not recorded, and no much larger clone is one base off. To prepare the library, the immunoSEQ multiplex PCR assay was applied. A mixture of 60 forward primers for TCR Vbeta segments and 13 reverse primers for TCR Jbeta segments was used in the multiplex PCR. Amplification of the CDR3 region of rearranged TCR beta genes was performed with a multiplex PCR assay on genomic DNA. Amplified TCR beta libraries were sequenced as 87-base-pair reads on the Illumina HiSeq System. The paper's processing steps were these. A later analysis tallied about 77 million unique TCR beta chains across the roughly 610 repertoires, and approximately 11 million of those chains were shared by two or more donors. Raw reads were error-corrected and collapsed into unique sequences with a nearest-neighbor algorithm that merged closely related sequences to remove PCR and sequencing errors. V, D and J gene segments were assigned by aligning CDR3 sequences to IMGT reference sequences. For a sequence to be retained, at least a six-nucleotide match to both a V gene segment and a J gene segment was required. Rearrangements were classified as productive when the CDR3 lacked stop codons and remained in frame with V and J, and all other rearrangements were classified as non-productive. CDR3 was defined according to IMGT convention as the region running from the second conserved V-encoded cysteine to the conserved J-encoded phenylalanine. The earlier analysis of 500 to 750 of the donors excluded any sequence lacking an unambiguous match to a single V gene segment. An earlier analysis of a few hundred of the donors called V segments functional above 56.7% productive rearrangements and segregating when the between-donor standard deviation exceeded 5%. To diagnose cytomegalovirus status from the catalog of TCR beta chain sequences, a statistical classification framework was built. A later analysis assigned V and J genes by comparing TCR nucleotide sequences with IMGT/GENE-DB human TR gene sequences. In a later analysis, CDR3 sequences and most-parsimonious VDJ recombination scenarios were assigned using the TCRdist pipeline. A later analysis defined each TCR beta chain by its CDR3 amino acid sequence plus V-gene family, and excluded reads lacking a unique V-gene family. A later analysis removed 600 or so highly shared, low-generation-probability nucleotide sequences to deal with suspected cross-contamination and a sequencing artifact. A later analysis calculated a clonal expansion index for each public chain from normalized within-repertoire ranks of inferred template counts. A later analysis computed generation probabilities with a VDJ recombination model fitted to out-of-frame rearrangements, and checked the results against IGoR. A later analysis scored TCR-TCR, TCR-HLA and TCR-CMV co-occurrence with hypergeometric tests, applying a repertoire-size bias correction to TCR pairs. In a later analysis, false discovery rates were estimated by permuting HLA or CMV assignments 20 times. In a later analysis, co-occurring TCRs were grouped using DBSCAN, with TCRdist sequence similarity added in when clustering inside HLA-allele-positive subsets. Repertoires with fewer than 30,000 or more than 120,000 public chains were left out of co-occurrence clustering, as were a handful of repertoires with anomalous nucleotide sharing. Drawn from immuneACCESS, this table holds only the in-frame rearrangements with V and J called that TCRdb kept. Clones are partly lost; checked studies trace under half to an unresolved V gene and leave the rest unexplained. For V, J and clone size, that table is used; D and trimming come from the DNA. The sample table records about 180,000 clones; approximately 73% of these occur just once. The ten largest clonotypes hold around 2.3% of the sample.

The sample is drawn from a study of cytomegalovirus exposure and HLA in healthy donors (dated by TCRdb to about 2017). Regarding the study in general: In an earlier analysis of some 610 of the donors, under 300 Gb of sequence data and 117 million unique TCR beta sequences from about 179 million T cells were reported. Roughly 320 gigabases of sequencing data and around 85 million unique TCR sequences made up an early release that covered approximately 620 HLA-typed donors. Among the roughly 410 genotyped donors, approximately 82% belonged to the genetic ancestry cluster associated with self-reported Caucasian donors. The aim of the study was to test whether cataloging public T cell receptors could identify signatures of past pathogen exposure. The study profiled the T cell repertoires of some 610 subjects by immunosequencing and related them to cytomegalovirus serostatus. Besides the first cohort of hundreds of subjects, a separate validation cohort made up of roughly 130 different subjects was used. High-throughput TCR immunosequencing, statistical association of individual TCRs with disease status, and machine learning were combined to predict cytomegalovirus infection status. A later analysis re-examined previously published TCR beta repertoires from about 700 donors and added high-resolution HLA genotyping to investigate patterns of TCR occurrence. The later analysis used no new phenotypic data to find candidate immune exposures, relying instead on TCR beta sequences and their occurrence across donors. In an earlier analysis of 587 of the donors, high-throughput TCR beta sequencing was used to judge whether each TCR beta V gene segment behaved as functional or pseudogenic. Alongside the repertoire data, information on donor age, sex, ethnicity and CMV serostatus was compiled. Genome-wide SNP genotypes for about 60% of the roughly 700 donors were used in a later genetic analysis, which treated that subset as a discovery cohort. Every repertoire in the discovery cohort had been generated on one and the same sequencing platform. Class I and class II HLA loci were covered by the typing at four-digit resolution. Typing coverage varied by locus: about 629-630 donors for A, B, C, DRB1 and DQB1; 522 for DQA1; about 570 for DPA1; around 490 for DPB1. Roughly five DR-DQ haplotypes were handled as single units for association and clustering because linkage in the cohort was strong. Among several hundred genotyped donors of the cohort, an average of around 220,000 unique TCR beta nucleotide sequences was sequenced per donor, of which approximately 18% were non-productive. Here is what the overall study found, with its caveats: A later genetic analysis associated a missense DCLRE1C variant with V-gene and J-gene trimming of TCR beta chains, and an independent cohort replicated the association. In an earlier analysis of some 500 of the donors, most TCR beta V segments were observed in productive rearrangements about 87% or about 30% of the time, broadly matching IMGT annotations. Most CMV-associated TCR beta chains appeared to be HLA-restricted in a later analysis, and the HLA associations seemed to be driven largely by CMV exposure. A few of the identified cytomegalovirus-associated TCR beta chains were confirmed in vitro to be specific for cytomegalovirus antigens. In a later genetic analysis, fewer N-insertions in productive TCRs were reported among donors in an Asian-associated ancestry cluster than the roughly 640-donor mean. Correlated functional status among segregating V segments might reflect linkage disequilibrium, but an unknown experimental factor could not be ruled out. Across donors, most TCR sequences were observed very rarely, whereas some public TCRs were present in many individuals. The presence/absence analyses assumed that sequencing depth was roughly uniform across donors, and that assumption may not be true. Because HLA typing was missing for some donors at each locus, association tests included only the typed subset. The study gave a list of around 170 TCR beta chains associated with cytomegalovirus. The classifier was reported to diagnose cytomegalovirus status with high specificity and sensitivity in both the original and validation cohorts. It was suggested by the authors that the approach could potentially be generalized to other disease states and immunological phenotypes. In a later analysis, TCR association rates were found to vary across HLA loci, with the most associated TCRs seen for DRB1 alleles and the fewest for HLA-C alleles. A further reported finding was that TCR beta sequences accurately predicted the HLA-A and HLA-B alleles for most subjects in the first cohort. A group of highly shared sequence variants was considered likely to be a technical artifact of the sequencing pipeline. When HLA alleles, especially DR and DQ, strongly co-occurred, attributing TCR associations to individual alleles was difficult. CMV serostatus was the only immune exposure information available for the cohort. Only TCR beta chains were sequenced in this cohort, and the absence of alpha or paired-chain data limited detectable features. In a later analysis, over 15,000 TCR beta sequences were associated with specific HLA alleles at a false discovery rate of 0.05. In a later analysis, several top co-occurrence clusters were reported to appear linked to parvovirus B19, influenza, CMV and Epstein-Barr virus. Because the 87-base-pair reads could not distinguish some IMGT-functional V segments, including TRBV6-2 and TRBV6-3, those segments were excluded. Compared with equally common non-associated chains, HLA-associated TCR beta chains in a later analysis were more clonally expanded and had lower generation probabilities. Over 15 rarely observed V segments, including chromosome 9 orphons, were excluded from the earlier analysis of almost 600 of the donors because counts were too low.

The germline V gene specifies SGHNT as CDR1 and YENEEA as CDR2. V and J lose 0 bases and 7 bases, and a span of 11 bases separates them. The CDR3 sequence holds 14 residues, the cysteine and phenylalanine included. Only CDR3 DNA is held: 42 bases, read in frame from base 1. The cohort was made up of around 720 healthy bone marrow donors. Cohort members were all nominally healthy when sampled, although unrecorded immune exposures were likely present. The donor was CMV seropositive and was included in the group of 250 to 350 seropositive cohort members. A peripheral blood sample was provided by each donor, and peripheral blood mononuclear cells were used for TCR beta sequencing. Genomic DNA extraction from the blood cell samples was performed with the Qiagen DNeasy Blood Extraction Kit.

Recombination linked TRBV11-3 to TRBJ2-3; tentative D gene TRBD2, with 5 bases matching. The TCR was taken from a woman aged 25 to 45 in good health and CMV-seropositive. Sequencing was performed on PBMCs. This receptor has the CDR3 CASSLDSDANTQYF. The bases read TGTGCCAGCAGCTTAGATAGCGATGCCAATACGCAGTATTTT.